Following are 10 T cell receptor beta chains from one sample sequenced in a study of cytomegalovirus exposure and HLA in healthy donors. Primers: 60 Vbeta forward and 13 Jbeta reverse. Profiled with immunoSEQ multiplex PCR; TCRdb holds only in-frame clones, not every one. The table for this sample gives under 200,000 clones. Material for sequencing was PBMCs. The origin of the receptors is a woman between 18 and 29 years old in good health and CMV-seropositive.

The chain couples TRBV18 to TRBJ1-4; TRBD1 matches 7 bases. V lost 4 bases, J lost 4 bases, and 9 bases stayed unmatched. This CDR3 has 16 residues. The germline V gene has CDR1 KGHSH and CDR2 LQKENI. In DNA, the CDR3 is TGTGCCAGCTCACGGGGACAGAAAAAGGGTAATGAAAAACTGTTTTTT. It translates to CASSRGQKKGNEKLFF.

This chain's CDR3 is CASSLLSRGAGVNTEAFF. The CDR3 nucleotides are TGTGCCAGCAGTTTACTTTCCCGGGGGGCTGGAGTGAACACTGAAGCTTTCTTT. The V and J genes are TRBV27 and TRBJ1-1, with D possibly matching TRBD1 (6 bases). Germline V gene lookup returns CDR1 MNHEY and CDR2 SMNVEV (reference sequence). The CDR3 contains 18 residues. V was cut by 2 bases and J by 0 bases, with 19 bases left in between.

The V and J genes are TRBV19 and TRBJ2-1, with 7 bases fitting TRBD2. The CDR3 totals 13 residues. CDR1 and CDR2 (germline): LNHDA, SQIVND (reference sequence). The junction had 3 bases not matched to a gene; V was cut back by 7 bases and J by 3 bases. The CDR3 nucleotides read TGTGCCAGTACCTCTAGCGGCTACAATGAGCAGTTCTTC. It yields the protein CASTSSGYNEQFF.

The chain has TRBV7-9 and TRBJ2-5; 9 nucleotides line up with TRBD2. Germline values: CDR1 SEHNR, CDR2 FQNEAQ (reference sequence). The CDR3 contains 16 residues. After removal of 5 bases from V and 1 base from J, the junction contained 8 bases not matched to a gene. CDR3 loop: CASSPGLALTQETQYF. The DNA for the CDR3 is TGTGCCAGCAGCCCGGGACTAGCCCTAACCCAAGAGACCCAGTACTTC.

J is TRBJ2-5 and V is TRBV7-9; 10 nucleotides match TRBD2. The junction had 5 bases not matched to a gene; V was cut back by 5 bases and J by 2 bases. CDR1 is SEHNR and CDR2 is FQNEAQ in the germline V gene (reference sequence). The CDR3 totals 15 residues. CDR3 DNA sequence: TGTGCCAGCAGCGTACTAGCGGGGAATCAAGAGACCCAGTACTTC. Its translation: CASSVLAGNQETQYF. Full variable domain (remainder filled in from reference TRBV7-9 and TRBJ2-5): DTGVSQNPRHKITKRGQNVTFRCDPISEHNRLYWYRQTLGQGPEFLTYFQNEAQLEKSRLLSDRFSAERPKGSFSTLEIQRTEQGDSAMYLCASSVLAGNQETQYFGPGTRLLVL.

V is TRBV15 and J is TRBJ2-1; D possibly corresponds to TRBD2 (5 bases). The V and J ends lost 8 bases and 5 bases respectively, with 16 bases between them. The length of the CDR3 is 14 residues. Germline V gives CDR1 LNHNV, CDR2 YYDKDF (reference sequence). CDR3 region: CATGFGLLNNEQFF. The CDR3, as DNA: TGTGCCACCGGCTTTGGACTGCTGAACAATGAGCAGTTCTTC.

The V and J genes are TRBV10-3 and TRBJ2-7; 9 bases agree with TRBD1. Germline lookup yields CDR1 ENHRY and CDR2 SYGVKD. With 3 bases clipped from V and 2 bases from J, the junction kept 11 bases outside the gene matches. The CDR3 length is 17 residues. The CDR3 reads CAISDQNRGPTPYEQYF. CDR3 nucleotide sequence: TGTGCCATCAGTGACCAGAACAGGGGGCCCACCCCCTACGAGCAGTACTTC.

V usage is TRBV2 and J usage is TRBJ2-7, with a possible D match to TRBD1 (5 bases). The V gene lost 7 bases and the J gene lost 3 bases, with 34 bases spanning the gap. In germline, CDR1 is SNHLY, CDR2 FYNNEI. The CDR3 extends over 20 amino acids. The CDR3 sequence is CASTEAGKFIGLGFGYEQYF. The CDR3, as DNA: TGTGCCAGCACCGAGGCAGGGAAGTTTATTGGCTTAGGCTTTGGCTACGAGCAGTACTTC.

The gene calls are TRBV7-3 and TRBJ1-2; 7 bases agree with TRBD1. J gave up 2 bases and V 4 bases, and 13 bases lay outside the gene matches. CDR1 SGHTA and CDR2 FQGTGA come from the germline V gene. The CDR3 has 17 residues. Here the CDR3 reads CASSSRGATGPNYGYTF. CDR3 coding DNA: TGTGCCAGCAGCTCCCGGGGTGCGACAGGGCCCAACTATGGCTACACCTTC. Supplemented by reference TRBV7-3 and TRBJ1-2, the full variable domain reads GAGVSQTPSNKVTEKGKYVELRCDPISGHTALYWYRQSLGQGPEFLIYFQGTGAADDSGLPNDRFFAVRPEGSVSTLKIQRTERGDSAVYLCASSSRGATGPNYGYTFGSGTRLTVV.

The gene calls are TRBV9 and TRBJ1-2; perhaps TRBD1 as D (5 bases). Trimming left V 4 bases short and J 8 bases short, with 21 bases between. Germline CDR1 reads SGDLS; CDR2 reads YYNGEE. The CDR3 is made up of 15 amino acids. CDR3 sequence (DNA): TGTGCCAGCAGCCCGAATAGGGCAGGGCTAGAGGGCTACACCTTC. Translation gives CASSPNRAGLEGYTF.